A selection of T cell receptor beta chains follows, all from one sample in a study of shared clonotypes between healthy human individuals. Sequencing was performed with immunoSEQ multiplex PCR; in TCRdb, only in-frame clones are kept and a portion is missing. The sample consists of more than 2,000,000 clones, approximately 94% of them appearing once. Sequenced sample: naive CD4+ T cells sorted from blood. Receptor source: a man aged 18 to 35 in good health. CDR3s include the opening cysteine and the closing phenylalanine or tryptophan. D genes are given only for firm matches. Not all rows give a size; the values are once, few, many and, for expanded clones, a class.

size: -; V: TRBV7-9; J: TRBJ2-7; D: -; CDR3: CASSPLGDGYEQYF; DNA: TGTGCCAGCAGCCCCCTGGGGGACGGCTACGAGCAGTACTTC
size: -; V: TRBV6-1; J: TRBJ2-2; D: -; CDR3: CASSERGRTGELFF; DNA: TGTGCCAGCAGTGAAAGGGGCAGGACCGGGGAGCTGTTTTTT
size: once; V: TRBV10-1; J: TRBJ1-3; D: -; CDR3: CASSAPRFGTSGNTIYF; DNA: TGCGCCAGCAGTGCGCCAAGGTTCGGCACCTCTGGAAACACCATATATTTT
size: -; V: TRBV6-5; J: TRBJ1-6; D: -; CDR3: CASSYGRFNSPLHF; DNA: TGTGCCAGCAGTTACGGGCGGTTTAATTCACCCCTCCACTTT
size: -; V: TRBV19; J: TRBJ1-3; D: -; CDR3: CASSIPGGSGNTIYF; DNA: TGTGCCAGTAGTATCCCGGGAGGCTCTGGAAACACCATATATTTT
size: -; V: TRBV6-5; J: TRBJ2-2; D: -; CDR3: CASKRQITGELFF; DNA: TGTGCCAGCAAACGACAGATCACCGGGGAGCTGTTTTTT
size: -; V: TRBV7-2; J: TRBJ2-1; D: TRBD1; CDR3: CASSLGLKGQYNEQFF; DNA: TGTGCCAGCAGCTTAGGTTTAAAGGGACAGTACAATGAGCAGTTCTTC
size: -; V: TRBV14; J: TRBJ2-5; D: TRBD2; CDR3: CASSQDRLAGFVETQYF; DNA: TGTGCCAGCAGCCAAGATCGCCTAGCGGGGTTTGTCGAGACCCAGTACTTC
size: -; V: TRBV19; J: TRBJ1-2; D: -; CDR3: CASSQANYGYTF; DNA: TGTGCCAGTAGTCAGGCTAACTATGGCTACACCTTC
size: -; V: TRBV6-5; J: TRBJ2-7; D: -; CDR3: CASSKQQGNYEQYF; DNA: TGTGCCAGCAGCAAGCAACAGGGAAACTACGAGCAGTACTTC
size: -; V: TRBV18; J: TRBJ1-1; D: -; CDR3: CASSGKGMNTEAFF; DNA: TGTGCCAGCTCAGGTAAAGGGATGAACACTGAAGCTTTCTTT
size: -; V: TRBV19; J: TRBJ1-3; D: TRBD1; CDR3: CASSSHRGLAGNTIYF; DNA: TGTGCCAGTAGTTCTCACAGGGGGCTCGCCGGAAACACCATATATTTT
size: -; V: TRBV2; J: TRBJ2-7; D: -; CDR3: CASLEGRVGHEQYF; DNA: TGTGCCAGCCTAGAGGGTAGGGTGGGCCACGAGCAGTACTTC
size: few; V: TRBV7-2; J: TRBJ1-4; D: -; CDR3: CASTTGHSEKLFF; DNA: TGTGCCAGCACAACGGGACATTCCGAAAAACTGTTTTTT
size: -; V: TRBV5-4; J: TRBJ1-3; D: -; CDR3: CASSLGGTGNTIYF; DNA: TGTGCCAGCAGCTTGGGAGGCACGGGAAACACCATATATTTT
size: once; V: TRBV9; J: TRBJ2-5; D: TRBD1; CDR3: CASSGELGTGGAETQYF; DNA: TGTGCCAGCAGCGGAGAGTTAGGGACAGGGGGCGCGGAGACCCAGTACTTC
size: once; V: TRBV18; J: TRBJ2-2; D: TRBD2; CDR3: CASSPGLAGTTGELFF; DNA: TGTGCCAGCTCACCGGGACTAGCGGGAACCACCGGGGAGCTGTTTTTT
size: -; V: TRBV28; J: TRBJ2-5; D: TRBD2; CDR3: CASSPGLAGETQYF; DNA: TGTGCCAGCAGCCCGGGACTAGCGGGCGAGACCCAGTACTTC
size: -; V: TRBV6-5; J: TRBJ2-3; D: -; CDR3: CASSQPGGDTQYF; DNA: TGTGCCAGCAGTCAGCCCGGGGGAGATACGCAGTATTTT
size: -; V: TRBV10-3; J: TRBJ2-7; D: -; CDR3: CAISAGASYEQYF; DNA: TGTGCCATCAGTGCAGGGGCGTCATACGAGCAGTACTTC
size: -; V: TRBV19; J: TRBJ2-1; D: -; CDR3: CASSPRGGDNEQFF; DNA: TGTGCCAGTAGCCCTAGGGGTGGGGACAATGAGCAGTTCTTC
size: once; V: TRBV19; J: TRBJ1-1; D: TRBD1; CDR3: CASSSRGSGTEAFF; DNA: TGTGCCAGTAGTAGCAGGGGGTCGGGGACTGAAGCTTTCTTT
size: -; V: TRBV7-2; J: TRBJ2-1; D: -; CDR3: CASSRGRPSYNEQFF; DNA: TGTGCCAGCAGCCGGGGGCGCCCATCCTACAATGAGCAGTTCTTC
size: -; V: TRBV5-1; J: TRBJ2-2; D: -; CDR3: CASSGTGTFAGELFF; DNA: TGCGCCAGCAGCGGAACCGGGACTTTCGCCGGGGAGCTGTTTTTT
size: -; V: TRBV28; J: TRBJ2-1; D: -; CDR3: CASSYAGGGRNEQFF; DNA: TGTGCCAGCAGTTACGCAGGGGGGGGCCGGAATGAGCAGTTCTTC
size: once; V: TRBV2; J: TRBJ2-2; D: TRBD1; CDR3: CASKPTGAGELFF; DNA: TGTGCCAGCAAACCGACAGGGGCCGGGGAGCTGTTTTTT
size: -; V: TRBV9; J: TRBJ2-3; D: TRBD1; CDR3: CASSGRGHDLDTQYF; DNA: TGTGCCAGCAGCGGCAGGGGGCATGATTTAGATACGCAGTATTTT
size: -; V: TRBV27; J: TRBJ2-5; D: -; CDR3: CASSTRTKETQYF; DNA: TGTGCCAGCAGTACCCGGACCAAAGAGACCCAGTACTTC
size: -; V: TRBV10-3; J: TRBJ2-7; D: -; CDR3: CAISEGGGPSYEQYF; DNA: TGTGCCATCAGTGAGGGCGGAGGGCCCTCCTACGAGCAGTACTTC
size: -; V: TRBV2; J: TRBJ2-1; D: -; CDR3: CASSEWRKAYNEQFF; DNA: TGTGCCAGCAGTGAATGGAGGAAGGCTTACAATGAGCAGTTCTTC
size: -; V: TRBV6-1; J: TRBJ1-2; D: TRBD1; CDR3: CASSLDRAGGYTF; DNA: TGTGCCAGCAGTCTGGACAGGGCGGGTGGCTACACCTTC
size: -; V: TRBV28; J: TRBJ1-4; D: -; CDR3: CASSFTGREKLFF; DNA: TGTGCCAGCAGTTTTACCGGGCGGGAAAAACTGTTTTTT
size: -; V: TRBV11-3; J: TRBJ2-3; D: -; CDR3: CASSPGATDTQYF; DNA: TGTGCCAGCAGCCCGGGTGCGACAGATACGCAGTATTTT
size: -; V: TRBV7-2; J: TRBJ2-1; D: TRBD2; CDR3: CASSAGTTYNEQFF; DNA: TGTGCCAGCAGCGCAGGGACTACCTACAATGAGCAGTTCTTC
size: -; V: TRBV14; J: TRBJ2-7; D: TRBD1; CDR3: CASSQVGSGTVSYEQYF; DNA: TGTGCCAGCAGCCAAGTCGGATCCGGGACAGTGTCCTACGAGCAGTACTTC
size: few; V: TRBV2; J: TRBJ2-5; D: -; CDR3: CASSVTGRETQYF; DNA: TGTGCCAGCAGCGTGACAGGGAGGGAGACCCAGTACTTC
size: -; V: TRBV5-4; J: TRBJ2-3; D: -; CDR3: CASSFVLGADTQYF; DNA: TGTGCCAGCAGCTTCGTTCTGGGGGCAGATACGCAGTATTTT
size: once; V: TRBV5-4; J: TRBJ2-6; D: TRBD2; CDR3: CASSLAGRARAGANVLTF; DNA: TGTGCCAGCAGCTTGGCCGGGAGGGCCCGGGCTGGGGCCAACGTCCTGACTTTC
size: -; V: TRBV10-1; J: TRBJ2-3; D: -; CDR3: CASGIMAKSTDTQYF; DNA: TGCGCCAGCGGGATAATGGCCAAAAGCACAGATACGCAGTATTTT
size: -; V: TRBV18; J: TRBJ1-3; D: -; CDR3: CASSRNYREYSGNTIYF; DNA: TGTGCCAGCTCTAGAAACTACAGGGAATACTCTGGAAACACCATATATTTT
size: -; V: TRBV7-9; J: TRBJ2-7; D: -; CDR3: CASSLARGGDYEQYF; DNA: TGTGCCAGCAGCTTAGCGAGGGGCGGAGACTACGAGCAGTACTTC
size: -; V: TRBV6-6; J: TRBJ2-7; D: -; CDR3: CASSYVREQYF; DNA: TGTGCCAGCAGTTACGTCCGCGAGCAGTACTTC
size: -; V: TRBV19; J: TRBJ1-1; D: -; CDR3: CASSLRTPPNTEAFF; DNA: TGTGCCAGTAGTCTCCGGACCCCACCGAACACTGAAGCTTTCTTT
size: once; V: TRBV6-5; J: TRBJ2-3; D: TRBD2; CDR3: CASTTPAGGTDTQYF; DNA: TGTGCCAGCACCACCCCAGCGGGGGGAACAGATACGCAGTATTTT